The next 28 T cell receptor beta chains were all read from a single sample in a study of blood T cell repertoires in COVID-19. Some clones are missing from TCRdb's copy, which holds only in-frame ones; the method was immunoSEQ multiplex PCR. The profile covers about 230,000 clones, with roughly 81% appearing a single time and about 0.93% taken by the ten largest. The sequenced sample was peripheral blood. These receptors were collected from a man aged 35 to 55 with acute or convalescent COVID-19.

On this clone: Distinct nucleotide sequences in the sample also encode this CDR3. The V and J genes are TRBV5-1 and TRBJ1-1; possible D gene TRBD1, 6 bases. From germline, CDR1 is SGHRS and CDR2 YFSETQ. The CDR3 totals 14 residues. Trimming left V 0 bases short and J 3 bases short, with 9 bases between. CDR3 loop: CASSLGGQDTEAFF. The CDR3 DNA reads as TGCGCCAGCAGCTTGGGGGGGCAGGACACTGAAGCTTTCTTT.

The rearrangement joins TRBV9 to TRBJ1-2; possible D gene TRBD1, 5 bases. V dropped 2 bases and J dropped 9 bases, with 8 bases sitting between them. In germline, CDR1 is SGDLS, CDR2 YYNGEE. The CDR3 has 11 residues. CDR3 sequence (DNA): TGTGCCAGCAGCGTTGACAGTAGCTACACCTTC. It codes for CASSVDSSYTF.

The J gene is TRBJ1-2, the V gene TRBV27, with D unresolved. V was pared by 5 bases and J by 7 bases, with 14 bases between. Germline CDR1 is MNHEY and CDR2 is SMNVEV (reference sequence). This CDR3 region has 13 residues. The DNA for the CDR3 is TGTGCCAGCAGTACCTCCCGGAACAGTGGCTACACCTTC. It codes for CASSTSRNSGYTF.

The chain has TRBV15 and TRBJ2-4, with 9 nucleotides matching TRBD2. There are 20 residues in the CDR3. CDR1 is LNHNV and CDR2 is YYDKDF in the germline V gene (reference sequence). The trim removed 3 bases at V and 0 bases at J, leaving 15 bases unmatched. The CDR3 nucleotides are TGTGCCACCAGCAGCCCCCGGCCGGGGAGCGGGGGGCTAGCCAAAAACATTCAGTACTTC. It yields the protein CATSSPRPGSGGLAKNIQYF.

The chain has TRBV27 and TRBJ1-5; possibly TRBD1 for D (5 bases). Germline assignment: CDR1 MNHEY and CDR2 SMNVEV (reference sequence). The CDR3 contains 15 residues. The V end lost 6 bases, the J end lost 5 bases, and 17 bases lay between the germline ends. CDR3 sequence (DNA): TGTGCCAGCAGCCAAAACTCCAGGGATTATCAGCCCCAGCATTTT. Amino acid sequence: CASSQNSRDYQPQHF.

The gene calls are TRBV9 and TRBJ1-3; TRBD1 agrees at 8 bases. This CDR3 has 17 residues. Germline values: CDR1 SGDLS, CDR2 YYNGEE. V was pared by 4 bases and J by 0 bases, with 9 bases of the junction left unmatched. The CDR3 is CASSLHGTGSSGNTIYF. Written as DNA, the CDR3 is TGTGCCAGCAGCCTCCACGGGACAGGAAGCTCTGGAAACACCATATATTTT.

The table lists this clone with a count of one. This chain uses TRBV5-6 with TRBJ1-2, with 7 bases identical to TRBD1. The CDR3 covers 16 residues. Trimming at V came to 0 bases and at J to 4 bases, leaving 9 bases not matched to a gene. Germline assignment: CDR1 SGHDT and CDR2 YYEEEE. The CDR3 DNA reads TGTGCCAGCAGCTTGGACAAGGCGGGACAGTTCTATGGCTACACCTTC. Its translation is CASSLDKAGQFYGYTF.

The V call is TRBV6-5, the J call TRBJ1-3; D is possibly TRBD1 (6 bases). The CDR3 is 15 residues long. V lost 8 bases and J lost 0, with 14 bases in between. The germline gives CDR1 MNHEY, CDR2 SVGAGI. The DNA of the CDR3 is TGTGCCAGCGGTCAGGGGTCTTTCTCTGGAAACACCATATATTTT. It translates to CASGQGSFSGNTIYF.

V usage is TRBV28 and J usage is TRBJ1-1; no clear D. Trimming removed 5 bases from V and 0 bases from J, with 13 bases in between. This CDR3 is 15 amino acids long. Germline CDR1 is MDHEN and CDR2 is SYDVKM. The DNA of the CDR3 is TGTGCCAGCAGTCCGAGGGCAGTTCTGAACACTGAAGCTTTCTTT. Translated: CASSPRAVLNTEAFF.

V and J are TRBV21-1 and TRBJ2-7; TRBD1, the table's D call, was not compared with the DNA. TRBV21-1 counts as a pseudogene. This CDR3 is 15 amino acids long. CDR3 sequence: CASRPRLPSSYEQYF. The DNA of the CDR3 is TGTGCCAGCAGACCCCGCTTACCCAGCTCCTACGAGCAGTACTTC.

V and J are TRBV28 and TRBJ1-1; D unclear. CDR1 is MDHEN and CDR2 is SYDVKM in the germline V gene. This CDR3 region has 15 residues. Trimming took 1 base from V and 4 from J, leaving 13 bases between them. The CDR3 is CASSLYRGVGTEAFF. The CDR3 nucleotides read TGTGCCAGCAGTTTATACCGGGGTGTGGGCACTGAAGCTTTCTTT. The full variable domain, rest sourced from reference TRBV28 and TRBJ1-1, is DVKVTQSSRYLVKRTGEKVFLECVQDMDHENMFWYRQDPGLGLRLIYFSYDVKMKEKGDIPEGYSVSREKKERFSLILESASTNQTSMYLCASSLYRGVGTEAFFGQGTRLTVV.

The rearrangement joins TRBV12-3 or TRBV12-4 to TRBJ1-1; the D gene is possibly TRBD1 (5 bases). With 6 bases removed from V and 5 bases from J, the gap between germline ends came to 13 bases. The CDR3 has 13 amino acids. The CDR3 protein is CASSPSRGTEAFF. The CDR3 DNA reads as TGTGCCAGCAGCCCATCGCGGGGGACTGAAGCTTTCTTT.

The chain employs TRBV5-1 and TRBJ2-3; TRBD1 aligns across 7 bases. The CDR3 is made up of 15 amino acids. Germline V gene sequence: CDR1 SGHRS, CDR2 YFSETQ. Trimming removed 4 bases from V and 3 bases from J; junction bases left unmatched: 8. The CDR3 DNA reads TGCGCCAGCAGCGCCCTCAGACAGGGAACAGATACGCAGTATTTT. Its protein is CASSALRQGTDTQYF.

J is TRBJ1-1 and V is TRBV10-1, with 8 bases that match TRBD1. V dropped 4 bases and J dropped 1; count of bases not matched to a gene: 5. There are 15 residues in the CDR3. CDR1 WNHNN and CDR2 SYGVQD come from the germline V gene (reference sequence). CDR3 loop: CASSVGGTGNTEAFF. The CDR3 coding sequence is TGCGCCAGCAGTGTCGGAGGGACAGGGAACACTGAAGCTTTCTTT.

The rearrangement uses TRBV2 and TRBJ2-1, with 10 bases lining up with TRBD2. The germline gives CDR1 SNHLY, CDR2 FYNNEI. CDR3 length: 15 amino acids. V dropped 0 bases and J dropped 7; count of bases not matched to a gene: 3. The CDR3 DNA reads TGTGCCAGCAGTGAAGCTAGCGGGGGGTCAAATGAGCAGTTCTTC. Translation: CASSEASGGSNEQFF.

The chain uses TRBV27 and TRBJ2-1; D not certain. CDR1 and CDR2 from the germline V gene are MNHEY and SMNVEV (reference sequence). Trimming stripped 10 bases from V and 5 bases from J, with 15 bases between. This CDR3 has 13 residues. In DNA form, the CDR3 reads TGTGCCAACCCCCGCCAGGCGAACAATGAGCAGTTCTTC. Amino acid sequence: CANPRQANNEQFF.

The rearrangement joins TRBV11-2 to TRBJ2-2; 8 bases agree with TRBD2. The CDR3 consists of 15 residues. Germline CDR1 SGHAT, CDR2 FQNNGV. Trimming took 5 bases from V and 7 from J; bases not matched to a gene: 9. The CDR3 nucleotides are TGTGCCAGCAGCCCGGGACTAGAAAGGGTCGGGGAGCTGTTTTTT. Translating it yields CASSPGLERVGELFF.

The gene calls are TRBV28 and TRBJ1-2, with TRBD1 identical over 7 bases. Germline-derived CDR1 and CDR2 are MDHEN and SYDVKM. J gave up 8 bases and V 3 bases, and 6 bases lay outside the gene matches. This CDR3 has 13 amino acids. CDR3 sequence (DNA): TGTGCCAGCAGTTTTTTCCCGGACAGGGGCTACACCTTC. This encodes CASSFFPDRGYTF.

This chain connects TRBV9 to TRBJ1-3, with D hard to call. The CDR3 is made up of 15 amino acids. Trimming pared 4 bases from V and 4 bases from J, leaving 15 bases between. CDR1 is SGDLS and CDR2 is YYNGEE in the germline V gene. CDR3 in amino acids: CASSSPRGGGNTIYF. In DNA form, the CDR3 reads TGTGCCAGCAGCTCTCCGCGGGGAGGAGGAAACACCATATATTTT. The entire variable domain, with the rest obtained from reference TRBV9 and TRBJ1-3, is as follows: DSGVTQTPKHLITATGQRVTLRCSPRSGDLSVYWYQQSLDQGLQFLIQYYNGEERAKGNILERFSAQQFPDLHSELNLSSLELGDSALYFCASSSPRGGGNTIYFGEGSWLTVV.

This clone was seen a single time. The rearrangement uses TRBV19 and TRBJ1-5; D remains unclear. Trimming removed 4 bases from V and 0 bases from J, with 16 bases in between. CDR3 size: 17 residues. CDR1 LNHDA and CDR2 SQIVND come from the germline V gene (reference sequence). The CDR3 coding sequence is TGTGCCAGTAGTACCCGAGGGAGCCTTTATAGCAATCAGCCCCAGCATTTT. Its translation is CASSTRGSLYSNQPQHF. The complete variable domain, with remaining parts taken from reference TRBV19 and TRBJ1-5, reads DGGITQSPKYLFRKEGQNVTLSCEQNLNHDAMYWYRQDPGQGLRLIYYSQIVNDFQKGDIAEGYSVSREKKESFPLTVTSAQKNPTAFYLCASSTRGSLYSNQPQHFGDGTRLSIL.

This chain joins TRBV5-4 and TRBJ1-6, with 10 bases matching TRBD1. J lost 10 bases, V lost 4 bases, and 11 bases had no gene match. Germline loops: CDR1 SGHNT, CDR2 YYREEE (reference sequence). The CDR3 is 16 residues long. CDR3 sequence reads: CASSPGDRGLLSPLHF. CDR3 in DNA: TGTGCCAGCAGCCCAGGGGACAGGGGACTCCTATCACCCCTCCACTTT. Full variable domain (missing parts from reference TRBV5-4 and TRBJ1-6): ETGVTQSPTHLIKTRGQQVTLRCSSQSGHNTVSWYQQALGQGPQFIFQYYREEENGRGNFPPRFSGLQFPNYSSELNVNALELDDSALYLCASSPGDRGLLSPLHFGNGTRLTVT.

V gene TRBV4-3 combines with J gene TRBJ1-6, with D tentatively TRBD1 (6 bases). Looked up from germline, CDR1 is LGHNA and CDR2 is YSLEER. The V and J ends lost 0 bases and 10 bases respectively, with 16 bases between them. The CDR3 length is 16 residues. The CDR3 sequence is CASSQDGGGAGSPLHF. The CDR3 DNA sequence: TGCGCCAGCAGCCAAGATGGAGGGGGGGCTGGGTCACCCCTCCACTTT.

CDR3 in DNA: TGCAGTGCTAGTCGGGGGGCGACGTCGTATAGCAATCAGCCCCAGCATTTT. Translation gives CSASRGATSYSNQPQHF. This chain uses TRBV20-1 with TRBJ1-5, with D perhaps TRBD1 (6 bases). Germline V gene data show CDR1 as DFQATT and CDR2 as SNEGSKA (reference sequence). There are 17 residues in the CDR3. The V end was cut by 3 bases, the J end by 0 bases, with 18 bases between.

V usage is TRBV6-5 and J usage is TRBJ2-3, with D possibly TRBD2 on 5 matching bases. Germline V lookup: CDR1 MNHEY, CDR2 SVGAGI. The CDR3 has 15 amino acids. V lost 4 bases and J lost 1, with 12 bases in between. The CDR3 is CASSFKDSRTDTQYF. The CDR3 DNA sequence: TGTGCCAGCAGTTTCAAGGACTCCCGCACAGATACGCAGTATTTT.

The CDR3 region is CASELAGKETQYF. The DNA for the CDR3 is TGTGCCAGCGAACTAGCGGGAAAAGAGACCCAGTACTTC. The chain links TRBV25-1 to TRBJ2-5, with 10 bases fitting TRBD2. J gave up 3 bases and V 8 bases, and 3 bases lay outside the gene matches. Germline CDR1 reads MGHDK; CDR2 reads SYGVNS. The CDR3 has 13 amino acids.

The chain employs TRBV5-1 and TRBJ1-1, with 9 bases matching TRBD1. The J segment lost 3 bases and the V segment lost 2 bases, leaving 8 bases of the junction unmatched. The CDR3 loop spans 16 amino acids. Germline loops: CDR1 SGHRS, CDR2 YFSETQ. CDR3 bases: TGCGCCAGCAGCTTCCCCTGGGACAGGGAATACACTGAAGCTTTCTTT. Residues: CASSFPWDREYTEAFF.

The rearrangement joins TRBV18 to TRBJ2-1; D unclear. The CDR3 sequence is 12 residues long. Germline-derived CDR1 and CDR2 are KGHSH and LQKENI. V was trimmed by 3 bases and J by 9 bases, leaving 9 bases between them. Here the CDR3 reads CASSPFGGEQFF. CDR3 bases: TGTGCCAGCTCACCCTTCGGCGGTGAGCAGTTCTTC.

This chain joins TRBV7-9 and TRBJ1-2; D not resolved. Germline loops: CDR1 SEHNR, CDR2 FQNEAQ (reference sequence). V was shortened by 0 bases and J by 3 bases, with 5 bases between the two germline ends. This CDR3 contains 13 residues. In nucleotides, the CDR3 is TGTGCCAGCAGCTTAGCCCGCGACTATGGCTACACCTTC. It is translated as CASSLARDYGYTF.